The T cell receptor (beta chain) described here comes from a study of T cell responses to AZD1222 COVID-19 vaccine. TCRdb keeps only in-frame clones here, not all; method: immunoSEQ multiplex PCR. Here the sample spans 140,000 to 150,000 clones, approximately 85% being singletons. As concerns this clone: What it recognizes is unknown.

The study's findings and limits: Baseline serology detected seropositivity in only six or seven AZD1222 recipients. Spike-specific TCR depth and breadth grew after two AZD1222 doses.

Trimming pared 11 bases from V and 2 bases from J, leaving 21 bases between. Germline V CDR1 and CDR2: LNHDA, SQIVND (reference sequence). The CDR3 totals 15 residues. Sequences were derived from peripheral blood, sampled on day 0 of MenACWY control vaccination. The TCR originated in an adult in good health. The chain employs TRBV19 and TRBJ1-2; TRBD1 might be the D (5 bases). CDR3 amino acids: CAAGRVGANNYGYTF. The CDR3 DNA reads as TGTGCCGCGGGCAGGGTAGGGGCCAACAACTATGGCTACACCTTC.